A selection of T cell receptor beta chains follows, all from one sample in a study of siplizumab effects on memory and regulatory T cells. TCRdb's table, derived via immunoSEQ multiplex PCR, lists solely in-frame clones and lacks some. The sample consists of some 120,000 clones, over 85% of them appearing once. Sequencing was performed on non-Treg CD4+ T cells sorted from blood. These receptors came from a human donor in good health. Both conserved end residues are part of each CDR3. A D gene is named only where the DNA matches it firmly. Clone size is shown for a subset of rows, as once, few, many or a class of expanded clone.

J gene	CDR3 length	clone size	D gene	V gene	CDR3 protein	CDR3 DNA
TRBJ2-1	16	-	TRBD2	TRBV10-1	CASSEGLAGGYNEQFF	TGCGCCAGCAGTGAGGGACTAGCGGGGGGGTACAATGAGCAGTTCTTC
TRBJ1-2	14	once	TRBD1	TRBV28	CASSRPGGGYGYTF	TGTGCCAGCAGCCGCCCAGGGGGAGGTTATGGCTACACCTTC
TRBJ2-7	19	-	-	TRBV9	CASSFLVPNSARGLYEQYF	TGTGCCAGCAGCTTTCTCGTCCCGAATAGCGCGCGAGGACTCTACGAGCAGTACTTC
TRBJ2-4	18	-	TRBD2	TRBV10-2	CASSESAGGRVVGNIQYF	TGCGCCAGCAGTGAGTCGGCGGGGGGGCGGGTAGTCGGAAACATTCAGTACTTC
TRBJ2-2	14	-	-	TRBV5-1	CASSLDVRTGELFF	TGCGCCAGCAGCTTGGATGTCAGAACCGGGGAGCTGTTTTTT
TRBJ1-5	15	-	TRBD1	TRBV27	CASGPDRWGNQPQHF	TGTGCCAGCGGACCGGACAGGTGGGGCAATCAGCCCCAGCATTTT
TRBJ1-2	13	-	-	TRBV6-5	CASSPGARYGYTF	TGTGCCAGCAGTCCGGGGGCGCGGTATGGCTACACCTTC
TRBJ2-7	12	-	-	TRBV6-1	CASSAQGYEQYF	TGTGCCAGCAGTGCCCAGGGTTACGAGCAGTACTTC
TRBJ1-5	15	-	-	TRBV5-1	CASSLVGGSNQPQHF	TGCGCCAGCAGCTTGGTTGGAGGAAGCAATCAGCCCCAGCATTTT
TRBJ2-5	14	-	-	TRBV28	CASSLIGVKETQYF	TGTGCCAGCAGTTTGATAGGGGTAAAAGAGACCCAGTACTTC
TRBJ1-5	13	-	-	TRBV18	CASSLYSNQPQHF	TGTGCCAGCTCACTCTATAGCAATCAGCCCCAGCATTTT
TRBJ2-7	16	once	TRBD2	TRBV7-9	CASSSFPETSHNEQYF	TGTGCCAGCAGCTCATTCCCCGAGACTAGCCATAACGAGCAGTACTTC
TRBJ1-5	14	once	-	TRBV2	CASSETGLYQPQHF	TGTGCCAGCAGTGAAACAGGGCTCTATCAGCCCCAGCATTTT
TRBJ2-2	16	once	TRBD2	TRBV5-5	CASSWTSGDALGELFF	TGTGCCAGCAGCTGGACTAGCGGGGACGCCCTCGGGGAGCTGTTTTTT
TRBJ2-7	11	-	-	TRBV7-9	CASSAYYEQYF	TGTGCCAGCAGCGCGTACTACGAGCAGTACTTC
TRBJ1-1	11	-	-	TRBV12-5	CASRGLAEAFF	TGTGCTAGTCGGGGTTTGGCTGAAGCTTTCTTT
TRBJ1-4	14	-	-	TRBV21-1	CASSKPRDFEKLFF	TGTGCCAGCAGCAAGCCCAGGGACTTTGAAAAACTGTTTTTT
TRBJ1-6	20	-	TRBD1	TRBV10-3	CAISGDPGQGPGVSNSPLHF	TGTGCCATCAGTGGGGACCCGGGACAGGGCCCTGGAGTGTCTAATTCACCCCTCCACTTT
TRBJ2-1	14	once	TRBD2	TRBV10-1	CASSEFAAGGEQFF	TGCGCCAGCAGTGAGTTTGCCGCCGGGGGGGAGCAGTTCTTC
TRBJ1-4	13	-	-	TRBV15	CATSRMVGEKLFF	TGTGCCACCAGCAGGATGGTTGGTGAAAAACTGTTTTTT
TRBJ2-6	15	once	-	TRBV11-1	CASSLAPGGANVLTF	TGTGCCAGCAGCTTAGCCCCTGGTGGGGCCAACGTCCTGACTTTC
TRBJ1-1	13	-	-	TRBV6-5	CASSRGLNTEAFF	TGTGCCAGCTCCCGGGGGCTGAACACTGAAGCTTTCTTT
TRBJ1-1	13	-	-	TRBV29-1	CSVTLGVNTEAFF	TGCAGCGTCACCCTAGGGGTGAACACTGAAGCTTTCTTT
TRBJ1-1	13	-	-	TRBV29-1	CSARTDQNTEAFF	TGCAGCGCACGGACAGACCAGAACACTGAAGCTTTCTTT
TRBJ2-1	14	-	-	TRBV9	CASSVIFEGGEQFF	TGTGCCAGCAGCGTAATCTTCGAGGGGGGTGAGCAGTTCTTC
TRBJ1-6	16	-	TRBD1	TRBV27	CASSVRTGGYNSPLHF	TGTGCCAGCAGCGTACGGACAGGGGGCTATAATTCACCCCTCCACTTT
TRBJ1-1	11	few	-	TRBV10-3	CAISESGVAFF	TGTGCCATCAGTGAGTCAGGGGTTGCTTTCTTT
TRBJ2-3	15	-	-	TRBV5-1	CASTRGGLGTDTQYF	TGCGCCAGCACCCGAGGCGGACTGGGCACAGATACGCAGTATTTT
TRBJ1-1	14	-	-	TRBV6-5	CASSPYLMSSEAFF	TGTGCCAGCAGCCCCTACTTGATGTCTTCTGAAGCTTTCTTT
TRBJ2-2	17	-	TRBD2	TRBV4-2	CASSQELAGEYTGELFF	TGTGCCAGCAGCCAAGAACTAGCGGGGGAGTACACCGGGGAGCTGTTTTTT
TRBJ1-2	13	-	TRBD1	TRBV30	CAWRMTGGRGYTF	TGTGCCTGGAGGATGACAGGGGGCAGGGGCTACACCTTC
TRBJ2-5	17	-	-	TRBV12-5	CASARRGGSGPQETQYF	TGTGCTAGTGCCCGCAGGGGTGGGTCAGGCCCCCAAGAGACCCAGTACTTC
TRBJ1-2	12	-	-	TRBV6-5	CASRDHSDGYTF	TGTGCCAGCAGGGACCATTCGGATGGCTACACCTTC
TRBJ1-3	14	-	-	TRBV5-4	CASSFWDAGNTIYF	TGTGCCAGCAGCTTCTGGGACGCCGGAAACACCATATATTTT
TRBJ1-3	12	once	-	TRBV6-5	CASSGTGNTIYF	TGTGCCAGCAGCGGGACCGGAAACACCATATATTTT
TRBJ1-2	16	-	-	TRBV6-5	CASSYQTGLKIYGYTF	TGTGCCAGCAGTTACCAGACAGGACTGAAAATCTATGGCTACACCTTC
TRBJ2-7	13	-	-	TRBV28	CASSLRVFNEQYF	TGTGCCAGCAGTTTAAGGGTTTTCAACGAGCAGTACTTC
TRBJ2-2	17	-	-	TRBV7-3	CASRLEGVGVSTGELFF	TGTGCCAGCAGACTAGAAGGCGTGGGGGTTAGCACCGGGGAGCTGTTTTTT
TRBJ2-7	15	-	-	TRBV6-6	CASSYSSRGAYEQYF	TGTGCCAGCAGTTACTCGTCCAGGGGGGCCTACGAGCAGTACTTC
TRBJ2-7	15	once	-	TRBV11-2	CASSLALSTSYEQYF	TGTGCCAGCAGCTTAGCACTGTCCACCTCCTACGAGCAGTACTTC
TRBJ1-5	17	-	TRBD1	TRBV28	CASSPFSGQGRNQPQHF	TGTGCCAGCAGTCCCTTTTCCGGACAGGGACGAAATCAGCCCCAGCATTTT
TRBJ2-5	15	once	TRBD2	TRBV6-5	CASKTSGGLVETQYF	TGTGCCAGCAAGACGTCGGGGGGGCTGGTTGAGACCCAGTACTTC
TRBJ1-1	13	-	-	TRBV6-1	CASSEGIGTEAFF	TGTGCCAGCAGTGAAGGCATTGGCACTGAAGCTTTCTTT
TRBJ1-1	15	-	TRBD1	TRBV5-1	CASSLATGMNTEAFF	TGCGCCAGCAGCTTGGCGACAGGGATGAACACTGAAGCTTTCTTT
TRBJ2-7	15	few	-	TRBV5-1	CASSWGAGSSYEQYF	TGCGCCAGCAGCTGGGGGGCAGGGAGCTCCTACGAGCAGTACTTC
TRBJ2-2	13	-	-	TRBV6-1	CASSEVVIGELFF	TGTGCCAGCAGTGAAGTTGTGATCGGGGAGCTGTTTTTT
TRBJ1-3	14	-	-	TRBV28	CASRAGVSGNTIYF	TGTGCCAGCAGGGCGGGGGTCTCTGGAAACACCATATATTTT
TRBJ2-7	17	-	-	TRBV4-1	CASSQDTFNLGAYEQYF	TGCGCCAGCAGCCAAGATACGTTTAACTTGGGGGCCTACGAGCAGTACTTC
TRBJ2-3	17	-	TRBD2	TRBV11-2	CASSFGGLAANTDTQYF	TGTGCCAGCAGCTTTGGAGGACTAGCGGCTAACACAGATACGCAGTATTTT
TRBJ2-3	15	-	-	TRBV4-3	CASSLLAGEADTQYF	TGCGCCAGCAGCCTTTTAGCAGGGGAAGCAGATACGCAGTATTTT
TRBJ1-4	14	-	TRBD1	TRBV2	CASSVNRGSEKLFF	TGTGCCAGCAGTGTGAACAGGGGAAGTGAAAAACTGTTTTTT
TRBJ2-3	15	-	TRBD2	TRBV6-5	CASSYSASGTDTQYF	TGTGCCAGCAGTTACTCGGCTAGCGGGACAGATACGCAGTATTTT
TRBJ2-7	14	few	TRBD1	TRBV7-2	CASSRDRESEEQYF	TGTGCCAGCTCACGGGACAGGGAGTCTGAGGAGCAGTACTTC
TRBJ1-3	14	-	-	TRBV6-1	CATRSEPSGNTIYF	TGTGCCACCCGCTCCGAGCCCTCTGGAAACACCATATATTTT
TRBJ1-2	16	-	TRBD1	TRBV27	CASSPIRQGVLYGYTF	TGTGCCAGCAGTCCTATCAGACAGGGGGTCCTCTATGGCTACACCTTC
TRBJ1-1	16	-	TRBD1	TRBV7-2	CASSLLPGQLNTEAFF	TGTGCCAGCAGCTTACTCCCGGGACAGCTGAACACTGAAGCTTTCTTT